The rows below give T cell receptor beta chains drawn from one sample of a study of blood T cells in healthy people across ages. TCRdb processed the 5' RACE reads anew with MiXCR; each CDR3 protein has one entry. The sample contains 500,000 to 550,000 distinct CDR3 sequences, under 30% of which appear only once. These same records also appear under a second study, on T cells of mothers and their children.

Sequencing used blood. The receptor source for this set is a boy between 10 and 17 years old in good health. Both conserved end residues are part of each CDR3. The D gene is left open where the match is weak. Size is omitted from some rows. Given values are once, few, many or a class for expanded clones.

>.|few|TRBV27|TRBJ2-4
CASSLFPDLRAKNIQYF
TGTGCCAGCAGTTTATTTCCAGACCTGAGAGCCAAAAACATTCAGTACTTC
>TRBD1|few|TRBV27|TRBJ1-2
CASSSLGQVPYGYTF
TGTGCCAGCAGTTCCCTGGGACAGGTACCCTATGGCTACACCTTC
>TRBD1|.|TRBV7-2|TRBJ1-3
CASSFGLRDRSSGNTIYF
TGTGCCAGCAGCTTTGGGCTCAGGGACAGATCCTCTGGAAACACCATATATTTT
>TRBD2|.|TRBV2|TRBJ2-1
CASSGTSGGFSQFF
TGTGCCAGCAGTGGGACTAGCGGGGGGTTTTCGCAGTTCTTC
>TRBD2|few|TRBV20-1|TRBJ2-5
CSADLAGGAETQYF
TGCAGTGCGGACCTAGCGGGAGGGGCAGAGACCCAGTACTTC
>.|.|TRBV9|TRBJ1-1
CASSVLEVNTEAFF
TGTGCCAGCAGCGTTCTGGAGGTTAACACTGAAGCTTTCTTT
>.|.|TRBV18|TRBJ2-5
CASSPPLRETQYF
TGTGCCAGCTCACCACCGTTAAGAGAGACCCAGTACTTC
>TRBD1|few|TRBV9|TRBJ2-2
CASSGTGDNTGELFF
TGTGCCAGCAGCGGGACAGGAGATAACACCGGGGAGCTGTTTTTT
>.|.|TRBV5-1|TRBJ2-7
CASSFQLASYEQYF
TGCGCCAGCAGCTTCCAACTTGCTAGCTACGAGCAGTACTTC
>.|.|TRBV6-6|TRBJ2-1
CASSYEGLSYNEQFF
TGTGCCAGCAGTTACGAGGGACTCTCCTACAATGAGCAGTTCTTC
>.|.|TRBV14|TRBJ1-2
CASSPQGINGYTF
TGTGCCAGCAGCCCACAGGGTATTAATGGCTACACCTTC
>.|few|TRBV7-2|TRBJ2-4
CASSLAAMKNIQYF
TGTGCCAGCAGCTTAGCCGCGATGAAAAACATTCAGTACTTC
>.|few|TRBV11-2|TRBJ2-4
CASSLASRTVEYF
TGTGCCAGCAGCTTAGCATCAAGGACAGTAGAGTACTTC
>TRBD2|.|TRBV5-1|TRBJ2-1
CASRKSGRAYNEQFF
TGCGCCAGTAGGAAGAGCGGGAGGGCCTACAATGAGCAGTTCTTC
>.|.|TRBV6-4|TRBJ2-2
CARAPGQENTGELFF
TGTGCCAGAGCTCCGGGGCAGGAAAACACCGGGGAGCTGTTTTTT
>.|.|TRBV21-1|TRBJ1-2
CASSTRQDSNYGYTF
TGTGCCAGCAGCACGAGGCAGGACTCTAACTATGGCTACACCTTC
>TRBD2|few|TRBV15|TRBJ2-1
CATSRERASGTEQFF
TGTGCCACCAGCAGAGAGCGGGCTAGCGGGACAGAGCAGTTCTTC
>.|few|TRBV11-2|TRBJ1-4
CASSIMGLKLFF
TGTGCCAGCAGTATTATGGGGCTAAAACTGTTTTTT
>.|once|TRBV2|TRBJ2-3
CASIFSGTGNAQYF
TGTGCCAGCATCTTTTCCGGGACTGGTAATGCGCAGTATTTT
>.|.|TRBV7-9|TRBJ2-1
CASSLVRGATYNEQFF
TGTGCCAGCAGCCTCGTTAGGGGGGCCACCTACAATGAGCAGTTCTTC
>.|.|TRBV3-1|TRBJ2-5
CASFLPDGTRNIVQYF
TGTGCCAGCTTCCTCCCCGACGGGACCCGGAATATAGTGCAGTACTTC
>.|.|TRBV29-1|TRBJ1-2
CSVAAEGYTF
TGCAGCGTTGCGGCGGAAGGCTACACCTTC
>.|.|TRBV27|TRBJ1-5
CASSLSNYQPQHF
TGTGCCAGCAGTTTATCCAACTATCAGCCCCAGCATTTT
>.|once|TRBV15|TRBJ2-3
CATSRGGLPYF
TGTGCCACCAGCAGAGGAGGCCTCCCGTATTTT
>TRBD2|few|TRBV11-2|TRBJ2-2
CASSLWSSGRAIGSGELFF
TGTGCCAGCAGCTTGTGGTCTAGCGGGAGGGCCATAGGGTCCGGGGAGCTGTTTTTT
>.|few|TRBV5-1|TRBJ1-1
CASSLDNVFAEAFF
TGCGCCAGCAGCTTGGATAATGTATTCGCTGAAGCTTTCTTT
>TRBD1|few|TRBV20-1|TRBJ2-7
CSAPERPGQGYEQYF
TGCAGTGCCCCTGAAAGGCCGGGACAGGGCTACGAGCAGTACTTC
>TRBD1|few|TRBV5-1|TRBJ2-3
CASSRRQGVTDTQYF
TGCGCCAGCAGCAGAAGACAGGGAGTTACAGATACGCAGTATTTT
>.|.|TRBV7-2|TRBJ2-1
CASSLASLAGEQFF
TGTGCCAGCAGCTTAGCAAGTCTAGCCGGTGAGCAGTTCTTC
>.|.|TRBV7-9|TRBJ2-7
CASSPPGRGPEYEQYF
TGTGCCAGCAGCCCACCTGGCAGGGGACCTGAATACGAGCAGTACTTC
>.|few|TRBV4-1|TRBJ1-6
CASSQARIYNSPLHF
TGCGCCAGCAGCCAAGCGCGGATCTATAATTCACCCCTCCACTTT
>.|few|TRBV20-1|TRBJ2-5
CSVADYQETQYF
TGCAGTGTCGCGGACTACCAAGAGACCCAGTACTTC
>.|.|TRBV6-2/TRBV6-3|TRBJ1-1
CASSYEARDTMNTEASF
TGTGCCAGCAGTTACGAAGCTAGGGACACAATGAACACTGAAGCTTCCTTT
>TRBD2|.|TRBV5-4|TRBJ2-1
CASSPPPSGRAWDEQFF
TGTGCCAGCAGCCCGCCCCCTAGCGGGAGGGCCTGGGATGAGCAGTTCTTC
>.|.|TRBV7-9|TRBJ2-5
CASSPGVGGMGETQYF
TGTGCCAGCAGCCCTGGGGTCGGGGGAATGGGAGAGACCCAGTACTTC
>TRBD1|.|TRBV7-2|TRBJ2-3
CASSKGQGRTDTQYF
TGTGCCAGCAGCAAAGGACAGGGGAGGACAGATACGCAGTATTTT
>.|few|TRBV7-2|TRBJ1-3
CASSLGLGGNTIYF
TGTGCCAGCAGCTTAGGCCTCGGGGGAAACACCATATATTTT
>.|.|TRBV25-1|TRBJ2-6
CASSELGTAAGGANVLTF
TGTGCCAGCAGTGAATTAGGCACAGCCGCTGGGGGGGCCAACGTCCTGACTTTC
>.|.|TRBV6-5|TRBJ2-1
CASSYSAGSYNEQFF
TGTGCCAGCAGTTACTCGGCAGGGTCCTACAATGAGCAGTTCTTC
>.|.|TRBV12-3/TRBV12-4|TRBJ2-7
CASSYSLGTEGHEQYF
TGTGCCAGCAGTTATAGCCTCGGGACGGAGGGCCACGAGCAGTACTTC
>TRBD2|few|TRBV4-3|TRBJ2-4
CASSPLAGGSLDIQYF
TGCGCCAGCAGCCCGCTAGCGGGGGGTAGTTTAGACATTCAGTACTTC
>TRBD1|few|TRBV9|TRBJ1-5
CASSLGQGYSQPQHF
TGTGCCAGCAGCTTGGGACAGGGATACAGTCAGCCCCAGCATTTT
>.|.|TRBV20-1|TRBJ2-5
CSARDLGHEGETQYF
TGCAGTGCTAGAGATTTAGGGCACGAAGGAGAGACCCAGTACTTC
>TRBD2|.|TRBV5-6|TRBJ2-7
CASTQAGGDAYEQYF
TGTGCCAGCACCCAAGCGGGGGGGGACGCCTACGAGCAGTACTTC
>.|.|TRBV7-8|TRBJ1-5
CASSPWDSADQPQHF
TGTGCCAGCAGCCCCTGGGACTCGGCAGACCAGCCCCAGCATTTT
>TRBD2|.|TRBV20-1|TRBJ2-1
CSAGTSGSGWSYNEQFF
TGCAGTGCTGGGACTAGCGGGAGTGGTTGGTCCTACAATGAGCAGTTCTTC
>.|.|TRBV5-1|TRBJ2-7
CASSFRQSSYEQYF
TGCGCCAGCAGCTTTAGACAGAGCTCCTACGAGCAGTACTTC
>.|.|TRBV19|TRBJ2-3
CASSIGDSTDTQYF
TGTGCCAGTAGTATAGGAGACAGCACAGATACGCAGTATTTT
>.|many|TRBV12-3/TRBV12-4|TRBJ1-2
CASSLVSNYGYTF
TGTGCCAGCAGTTTAGTGTCCAACTATGGCTACACCTTC
>.|.|TRBV18|TRBJ1-2
CASSPRTDIDYTF
TGTGCCAGCTCACCAAGGACAGATATCGACTACACCTTC
>.|few|TRBV28|TRBJ1-3
CASSYRTGAASGNTIYF
TGTGCCAGCAGTTATAGGACTGGGGCAGCCTCTGGAAACACCATATATTTT